Sequencing of this T cell receptor beta chain was carried out in a study of blood T cell repertoires in COVID-19. The ends lost 0 bases at V and 2 bases at J; junction bases unmatched: 8. Per the germline V gene, CDR1 is SGHRS and CDR2 is YFSETQ. This CDR3 is built from 17 residues. Some clones are missing from TCRdb's copy, which holds only in-frame ones; the method was immunoSEQ multiplex PCR. In the table there are about 190,000 clones, around nine tenths of which are singletons. The origin of this receptor is a woman younger than 35 who had recovered from COVID-19. Material for sequencing was peripheral blood. The genes are TRBV5-1 and TRBJ2-1, with 7 nucleotides matching TRBD2. CDR3 DNA: TGCGCCAGCAGCTTGGAAGTGGCGGGAGTCGCCTACAATGAGCAGTTCTTC. Its protein is CASSLEVAGVAYNEQFF.